One TCR beta chain is described in this entry. Study processing details: How many nucleated cells were present was estimated from reference gene primer amplification. Only in-frame clones appear in the TCRdb table, and some are missing; sequencing was by immunoSEQ multiplex PCR. V, J and clone size reflect that table, while D and trimming were determined from the DNA. The sample gives approximately 46,000 clones, less than 85% of which show up once; around an eighth is in the top ten. This specimen belongs to a study of blood T cell repertoires in COVID-19. Study context: Donors in the United States, Italy and Spain gave samples during acute or convalescent COVID-19. From T cells, B-cell-depleted T cells, or PBMCs came the material, which was cDNA or gDNA.

The CDR3 contains 14 residues. Germline CDR1 is LNHDA and CDR2 is SQIVND (reference sequence). Trimming removed 4 bases from V and 4 bases from J; junction bases left unmatched: 5. The TCR originated in a human donor in a cohort sampled during active COVID-19. The rearrangement uses TRBV19 and TRBJ1-2; 8 bases align to TRBD1. The sequenced material came from peripheral blood. The CDR3 DNA follows: TGTGCCAGTAGTACAGGGGGCTGGGGCTATGGCTACACCTTC. Translating it yields CASSTGGWGYGYTF.